This paragraph reports one T cell receptor beta chain. This specimen belongs to a study of blood T cell repertoires in COVID-19. Study as a whole: The United States, Italy and Spain supplied acute and convalescent COVID-19 samples. T cells, B-cell-depleted T cells, or PBMCs supplied cDNA or gDNA.

The germline V gene has CDR1 SQVTM and CDR2 ANQGSEA. Trimming took off 5 bases at V and 3 bases at J, with 17 bases between the two ends. The CDR3 is 14 amino acids. Original processing methods: Nucleated cell number was recorded as an estimate derived from reference gene primer amplification. Assay: immunoSEQ multiplex PCR; the TCRdb copy retains only in-frame clones and omits some. V, J and clone size derive from that table, while D and trimming were established from the DNA sequence. The sample includes around 190,000 clones, approximately 85% of them seen just once. The genes are TRBV29-1 and TRBJ2-7; possible D gene TRBD1, 5 bases. The sequencing input was peripheral blood. The clonotype originates from a woman aged 60-70 years with acute or convalescent COVID-19. CDR3 bases: TGCAGCGTTTTCGGCAGACAGACGCACTACGAGCAGTACTTC. It specifies CSVFGRQTHYEQYF.